The clone carrying this T cell receptor beta chain was counted many times. No antigen is known for it. Breast cancer patients provided tissue from their axillary draining lymph nodes. This entry comes from a study of breast tumors, draining lymph nodes, adjacent tissues. Findings of the study overall: Tumor T cell lymph node origin was a supported hypothesis, not proven. Tumor repertoires ranked between lymph nodes and nontumor tissue in diversity, with V and J gene preferences. Compared with basal-like, luminal-like tumors shared significantly more repertoire with nontumor tissue.

Trimming removed 3 bases at V and 4 bases at J, with 13 bases between. The CDR3 has 14 amino acids. Per germline, CDR1 SEHNR and CDR2 FQNEAQ (reference sequence). MiXCR was run by TCRdb on the multiplex PCR reads, yielding one entry per CDR3 protein. The sample contains more than 200,000 distinct CDR3 sequences, roughly 30% of which appear only once. The sequence derives from a female donor with breast cancer. Some clones in this sample may be carry-over from other donors' samples. This chain links TRBV7-9 with TRBJ2-7; TRBD1 is a possible D gene (5 bases). Source material: axillary lymph node tissue. The CDR3 is CASSLGPALYEQYF. In DNA, the CDR3 is TGTGCCAGCAGCTTGGGGCCAGCTTTATACGAGCAGTACTTC.